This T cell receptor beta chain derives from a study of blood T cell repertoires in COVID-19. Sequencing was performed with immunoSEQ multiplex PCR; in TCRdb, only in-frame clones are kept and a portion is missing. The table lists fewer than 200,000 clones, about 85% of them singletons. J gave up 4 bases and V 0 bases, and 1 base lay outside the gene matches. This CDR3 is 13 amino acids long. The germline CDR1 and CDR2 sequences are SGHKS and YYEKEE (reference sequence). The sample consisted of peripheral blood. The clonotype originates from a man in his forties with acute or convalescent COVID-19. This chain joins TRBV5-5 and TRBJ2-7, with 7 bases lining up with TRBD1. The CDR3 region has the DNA TGTGCCAGCAGCTTGGGGGACAGATACGAGCAGTACTTC. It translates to CASSLGDRYEQYF.